One T cell receptor beta chain is described in this entry. Antigen: not known. The source of the sample is a study of Ad26.COV2.S vaccination and SARS-CoV-2 variants. Study conclusions and caveats: Total T cell responses, in the TCR breadth and depth analyses, may have been underestimated. Responses of spike-specific T cells (both CD8+ and CD4+) reportedly showed substantial breadth after vaccination. Placebo recipients and vaccine recipients were similar in non-spike TCR breadth. Greater spike-specific TCR breadth was seen in vaccine recipients than in placebo recipients.

Clones were read by immunoSEQ multiplex PCR, and TCRdb kept only the in-frame ones, dropping some. The table has about 350,000 clones, under 95% seen once. This CDR3 region has 14 residues. The V gene's germline CDR1 is SNHLY and CDR2 FYNNEI. Trimming left V 2 bases short and J 7 bases short, with 14 bases between. Sample: peripheral blood, taken after recovery from COVID-19. This TCR was sampled from a human donor who had recovered from COVID-19. V usage is TRBV2 and J usage is TRBJ2-5; tentative D call: TRBD2 (7 bases). The CDR3 DNA sequence: TGTGCCAGCAGTGAATTGGCAGGGGAGGGGACCCAGTACTTC. It translates to CASSELAGEGTQYF.